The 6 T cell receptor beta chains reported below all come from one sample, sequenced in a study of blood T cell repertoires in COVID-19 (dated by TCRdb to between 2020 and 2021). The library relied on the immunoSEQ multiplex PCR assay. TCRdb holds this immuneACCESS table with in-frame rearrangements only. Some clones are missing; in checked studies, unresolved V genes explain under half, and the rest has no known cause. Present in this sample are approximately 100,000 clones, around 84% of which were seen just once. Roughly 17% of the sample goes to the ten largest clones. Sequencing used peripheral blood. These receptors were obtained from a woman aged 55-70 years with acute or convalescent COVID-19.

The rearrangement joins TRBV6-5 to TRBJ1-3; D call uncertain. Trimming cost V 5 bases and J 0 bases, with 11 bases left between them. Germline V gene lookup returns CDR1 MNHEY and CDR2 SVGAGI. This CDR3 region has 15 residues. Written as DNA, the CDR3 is TGTGCCAGCAGTCTAATAGGAGGCTCTGGAAACACCATATATTTT. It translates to CASSLIGGSGNTIYF.

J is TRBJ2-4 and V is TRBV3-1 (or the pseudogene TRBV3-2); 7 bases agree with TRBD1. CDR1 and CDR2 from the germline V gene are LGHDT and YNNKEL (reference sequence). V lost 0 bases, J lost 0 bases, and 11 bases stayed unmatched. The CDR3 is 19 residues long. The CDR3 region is CASSQDRPGGSLAKNIQYF. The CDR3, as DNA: TGTGCCAGCAGCCAAGATCGCCCAGGGGGATCGTTAGCCAAAAACATTCAGTACTTC.

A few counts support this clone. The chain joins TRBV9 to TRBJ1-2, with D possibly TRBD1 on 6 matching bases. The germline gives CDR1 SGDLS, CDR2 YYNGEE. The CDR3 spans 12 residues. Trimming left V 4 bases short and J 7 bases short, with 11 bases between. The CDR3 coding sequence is TGTGCCAGCAGCCTACAGGGTTCTGGCTACACCTTC. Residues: CASSLQGSGYTF.

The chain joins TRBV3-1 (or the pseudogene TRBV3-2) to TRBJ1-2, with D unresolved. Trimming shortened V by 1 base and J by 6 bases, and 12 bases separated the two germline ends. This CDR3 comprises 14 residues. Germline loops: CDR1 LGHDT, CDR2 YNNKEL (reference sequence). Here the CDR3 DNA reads TGTGCCAGCAGCCAAGTCGGGCGAGGGAATGGCTACACCTTC. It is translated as CASSQVGRGNGYTF.

This CDR3 reads CSVTGGPDTQYF. CDR3 nucleotide sequence: TGCAGCGTCACAGGGGGCCCAGATACGCAGTATTTT. The V call is TRBV29-1, the J call TRBJ2-3; TRBD1 matches 9 bases. Losses at the gene ends were 6 bases for V and 4 bases for J; bases not matched to a gene: 2. Germline CDR1 reads SQVTM; CDR2 reads ANQGSEA. The CDR3 length is 12 residues.

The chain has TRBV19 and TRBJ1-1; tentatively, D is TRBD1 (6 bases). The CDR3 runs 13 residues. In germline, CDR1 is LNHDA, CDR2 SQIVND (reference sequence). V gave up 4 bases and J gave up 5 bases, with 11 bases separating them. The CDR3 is CASSTQGNTEAFF. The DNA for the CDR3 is TGTGCCAGTAGTACTCAGGGGAATACTGAAGCTTTCTTT.